This TCR beta chain came from a study of human T cells and chemical hapten exposure. Whole-study findings and limits: Large CDR3 similarity clusters arose significantly more often from expanded TCRs than from controls. TCRs whose frequency exceeded 1 in 1000 remained the same following DPC sensitization.

How the authors handled the data: Individual samples carried between 23,224 and 690,600 TCRs, with some 100,000 as the median. From the RACE reads, TCRdb called clonotypes with MiXCR, one entry per CDR3 protein. The V and J calls were determined by TCRdb, not by the authors. The data contain fewer than 80,000 distinct CDR3 sequences, 9% to 12% of them singletons. For this clonotype: As yet, its antigen is unknown.

The CDR3 has 16 residues. The germline V gene encodes CDR1 KGHSY and CDR2 FQNENV. V lost 8 bases to trimming and J lost 2 bases, with 19 bases between them. The time point denotes: patch test 2, 6 weeks after DPC sensitization. Treatment meaning: therapeutic diphenylcyclopropenone sensitization with weekly scalp DPC. The sample in question was whole blood, obtained in connection with sensitization to the hapten diphenylcyclopropenone (DPC). The clonotype was recovered from a woman between 45 and 60 years old with alopecia areata. Some clones in this sample may be carry-over from other donors' samples. The genes are TRBV16 and TRBJ1-5, with D perhaps matching TRBD1 (6 bases). The CDR3 sequence is CASSTGPGGRNQPQHF. The CDR3, as DNA: TGTGCCAGCTCCACCGGCCCCGGGGGCCGCAATCAGCCCCAGCATTTT.